The 26 T cell receptor beta chains below were found in one sample sequenced in a study of blood T cell repertoires in COVID-19. Produced via immunoSEQ multiplex PCR; TCRdb's table is partial and in-frame only. The sample holds fewer than 400,000 clones, roughly 86% seen once. Sequencing was done on a sample of PBMCs or T cells enriched from blood (not recorded which). The receptors here all came from a woman under 30 who had recovered from COVID-19.

V and J are TRBV7-9 and TRBJ2-7, with no clear D. The CDR3 length is 12 residues. V lost 3 bases and J 4 bases, leaving 7 bases between the germline ends. CDR1 is SEHNR and CDR2 is FQNEAQ in the germline V gene (reference sequence). CDR3 in DNA: TGTGCCAGCAGCTTTAATCCTTACGAGCAGTACTTC. This gives the protein CASSFNPYEQYF.

The rearrangement links TRBV7-6 to TRBJ2-7; 9 bases agree with TRBD2. Germline values: CDR1 SGHVS, CDR2 FNYEAQ. The V and J ends lost 3 bases and 10 bases, in that order; junction bases with no gene match: 10. This CDR3 has 14 amino acids. As DNA, the CDR3 is TGTGCCAGCAGCTTGACCTTAGCGGGAGCGGCTCAGTACTTC. Translated, it gives CASSLTLAGAAQYF.

This chain uses TRBV18 with TRBJ2-3, with TRBD1 as a possible D gene (5 bases). Germline-derived CDR1 and CDR2 are KGHSH and LQKENI. This CDR3 spans 16 amino acids. V was clipped by 3 bases and J by 7 bases, with 20 bases between them. CDR3 sequence reads: CASSPQGNTLTNTQYF. The CDR3 region has the DNA TGTGCCAGCTCACCTCAGGGCAACACACTAACGAATACGCAGTATTTT.

This chain connects TRBV28 to TRBJ2-7; weak D call: TRBD1 (6 bases). Germline CDR1 MDHEN, CDR2 SYDVKM. Trimming pared 11 bases from V and 2 bases from J, leaving 13 bases between. The CDR3 covers 12 residues. CDR3 loop: CASRAGAYEQYF. The CDR3 nucleotides are TGTGCCTCGAGAGCAGGGGCCTACGAGCAGTACTTC.

V and J are TRBV24-1 and TRBJ2-7; D may be TRBD1 (6 bases). CDR3 length: 14 residues. In germline, CDR1 is KGHDR, CDR2 SFDVKD. Trimming removed 6 bases at V and 1 base at J, with 12 bases between. In nucleotides, the CDR3 is TGTGCCACCAGTCAGACAGGTACTTCCTACGAGCAGTACTTC. This gives the protein CATSQTGTSYEQYF.

The rearrangement joins TRBV7-2 to TRBJ2-5; possible D gene TRBD2, 6 bases. V was pared by 1 base and J by 1 base, with 10 bases between. The CDR3 has 15 residues. The germline gives CDR1 SGHTA, CDR2 FQGNSA. CDR3 in DNA: TGTGCCAGCAGCTTAGAAGGGACTCCCCAAGAGACCCAGTACTTC. It yields the protein CASSLEGTPQETQYF.

The chain combines TRBV5-1 with TRBJ2-2, with D tentatively TRBD1 (6 bases). The germline V gene has CDR1 SGHRS and CDR2 YFSETQ. The V end was cut by 0 bases, the J end by 0 bases, with 9 bases between. The CDR3 spans 16 residues. The CDR3 DNA reads as TGCGCCAGCAGCTTGGAGACAGGTTCGAACACCGGGGAGCTGTTTTTT. Protein: CASSLETGSNTGELFF.

The chain couples TRBV5-6 to TRBJ2-2; D not resolved. Trimming removed 0 bases at V and 0 bases at J, with 3 bases between. From germline, CDR1 is SGHDT and CDR2 YYEEEE. The CDR3 covers 14 residues. CDR3 region: CASSLASNTGELFF. The CDR3 nucleotides read TGTGCCAGCAGCTTGGCGTCGAACACCGGGGAGCTGTTTTTT.

This chain uses TRBV7-8 with TRBJ1-5, with D possibly matching TRBD1 (5 bases). Trimming removed 4 bases at V and 0 bases at J, with 13 bases between. The length of the CDR3 is 16 residues. The germline V gene encodes CDR1 SGHVS and CDR2 FQNEAQ. In nucleotides, the CDR3 is TGTGCCAGCAGCTCGGAGAACAGGAATAGCAATCAGCCCCAGCATTTT. It yields the protein CASSSENRNSNQPQHF.

In this sample, this clone turned up once. The chain recombines TRBV5-4 with TRBJ2-3, with 7 bases that match TRBD1. CDR3 length: 13 amino acids. The V segment lost 2 bases and the J segment 3 bases; nucleotides outside the gene matches: 0. CDR1 and CDR2 from the germline V gene are SGHNT and YYREEE (reference sequence). The CDR3 loop reads CASSFRGTDTQYF. The CDR3 DNA reads as TGTGCCAGCAGCTTCAGGGGGACAGATACGCAGTATTTT. Drawing the rest from reference TRBV5-4 and TRBJ2-3, the complete variable domain is ETGVTQSPTHLIKTRGQQVTLRCSSQSGHNTVSWYQQALGQGPQFIFQYYREEENGRGNFPPRFSGLQFPNYSSELNVNALELDDSALYLCASSFRGTDTQYFGPGTRLTVL.

The chain links TRBV10-2 to TRBJ2-2; 10 positions agree with TRBD2. This CDR3 contains 17 residues. Germline V gene data show CDR1 as WSHSY and CDR2 as SAAADI. V lost 0 bases and J lost 6; bases outside the gene matches: 7. CDR3 amino acids: CASSESPSSGGPGELFF. The CDR3 coding sequence is TGCGCCAGCAGTGAGTCTCCCTCTAGCGGGGGTCCCGGGGAGCTGTTTTTT.

The genes are TRBV7-2 and TRBJ2-1; TRBD2 matches at 7 bases. CDR1 is SGHTA and CDR2 is FQGNSA in the germline V gene. This CDR3 spans 14 amino acids. The V gene end was trimmed by 4 bases and the J gene end by 5 bases; junction bases not matched to a gene: 5. CDR3 in amino acids: CASSSRGWDNEQFF. As DNA, the CDR3 is TGTGCCAGCAGCTCGCGGGGGTGGGACAATGAGCAGTTCTTC.

This chain links TRBV13 with TRBJ1-3; D is unclear. This CDR3 spans 15 amino acids. Germline values: CDR1 PRHDT, CDR2 FYEKMQ (reference sequence). The V end lost 3 bases, the J end lost 0 bases, and 9 bases lay between the germline ends. The CDR3 DNA reads as TGTGCCAGCAGCTTCGGGGAACTCTCTGGAAACACCATATATTTT. This gives the protein CASSFGELSGNTIYF. Full variable domain (remainder filled in from reference TRBV13 and TRBJ1-3): AAGVIQSPRHLIKEKRETATLKCYPIPRHDTVYWYQQGPGQDPQFLISFYEKMQSDKGSIPDRFSAQQFSDYHSELNMSSLELGDSALYFCASSFGELSGNTIYFGEGSWLTVV.

This rearrangement joins TRBV9 to TRBJ2-1, with D possibly being TRBD2 (5 bases). Germline V CDR1 and CDR2: SGDLS, YYNGEE. Trimming pared 4 bases from V and 7 bases from J, leaving 9 bases between. This CDR3 is built from 12 residues. For the CDR3, the DNA is TGTGCCAGCAGCCCAGCGGCGAATGAGCAGTTCTTC. This gives the protein CASSPAANEQFF.

This clone came up once. The chain has TRBV9 and TRBJ2-3; tentatively, D is TRBD2 (6 bases). This CDR3 comprises 15 residues. CDR1 is SGDLS and CDR2 is YYNGEE in the germline V gene. Trimming shortened V by 0 bases and J by 4 bases, and 12 bases separated the two germline ends. DNA of the CDR3: TGTGCCAGCAGCGTAGCGGGAGAGTTCTCAGATACGCAGTATTTT. Its protein product is CASSVAGEFSDTQYF.

V usage is TRBV7-8 and J usage is TRBJ1-1; TRBD1 might be the D (5 bases). Germline CDR1 is SGHVS and CDR2 is FQNEAQ. This CDR3 has 14 residues. V lost 5 bases to trimming and J lost 4 bases, with 14 bases between them. The CDR3 is CASSLTQGATEAFF. The CDR3 DNA reads TGTGCCAGCAGCCTAACCCAGGGTGCCACTGAAGCTTTCTTT. Drawing the rest from reference TRBV7-8 and TRBJ1-1, the complete variable domain is GAGVSQSPRYKVAKRGQDVALRCDPISGHVSLFWYQQALGQGPEFLTYFQNEAQLDKSGLPSDRFFAERPEGSVSTLKIQRTQQEDSAVYLCASSLTQGATEAFFGQGTRLTVV.

This sequence joins TRBV11-1 and TRBJ2-5, with a possible D match to TRBD1 (6 bases). V shed 1 base and J shed 1 base, with 7 bases lying between them. The CDR3 is 14 residues long. Germline assignment: CDR1 SGHAT and CDR2 FQDESV (reference sequence). Here the CDR3 DNA reads TGTGCCAGCAGCTTAGACAGGGTCCAAGAGACCCAGTACTTC. Translating it yields CASSLDRVQETQYF.

The rearrangement links TRBV20-1 to TRBJ2-3; 11 nucleotides match TRBD2. V was clipped by 3 bases and J by 1 base; unmatched bases: 0. This CDR3 comprises 14 residues. CDR1 is DFQATT, CDR2 SNEGSKA, per germline (reference sequence). This CDR3 reads CSASSGRGTDTQYF. The CDR3 DNA sequence: TGCAGTGCTAGTAGCGGGAGGGGCACAGATACGCAGTATTTT.

The chain's CDR3 is CASSLGRNQPQHF. The DNA for the CDR3 is TGTGCCAGCAGCCTGGGGCGGAATCAGCCCCAGCATTTT. The chain has TRBV3-1 (or the pseudogene TRBV3-2) and TRBJ1-5, with D possibly matching TRBD1 (5 bases). Germline CDR1 LGHDT, CDR2 YNNKEL (reference sequence). The CDR3 length is 13 residues. The V end was cut by 4 bases, the J end by 4 bases, with 8 bases between.

The chain recombines TRBV2 with TRBJ1-2, with 9 bases lining up with TRBD1. Losses at the gene ends were 8 bases for V and 6 bases for J; bases not matched to a gene: 19. The CDR3 is 17 amino acids. Germline V gene sequence: CDR1 SNHLY, CDR2 FYNNEI. The CDR3 is CASRAARGVGQGNGYTF. CDR3 nucleotides: TGTGCCAGCCGCGCGGCTAGAGGAGTGGGACAGGGCAATGGCTACACCTTC.

This clone was seen a handful of times. The chain carries TRBV9 and TRBJ2-2; a weak D match, TRBD2 (6 bases). V was clipped by 0 bases and J by 7 bases, with 7 bases between them. CDR1 is SGDLS, CDR2 YYNGEE, per germline. The CDR3 is 13 residues long. In DNA form, the CDR3 reads TGTGCCAGCAGCGTAGCGGAGGGCGGGGAGCTGTTTTTT. It is translated as CASSVAEGGELFF. Based on the CDR3 plus reference TRBV9 and TRBJ2-2, the full variable domain is DSGVTQTPKHLITATGQRVTLRCSPRSGDLSVYWYQQSLDQGLQFLIQYYNGEERAKGNILERFSAQQFPDLHSELNLSSLELGDSALYFCASSVAEGGELFFGEGSRLTVL.

The V and J genes are TRBV7-3 and TRBJ2-2, with TRBD1 matching 7 bases. With V trimmed by 5 bases and J by 7 bases, 10 bases remained unmatched. CDR1 is SGHTA and CDR2 is FQGTGA in the germline V gene. There are 15 residues in the CDR3. CDR3 sequence reads: CASSPTGALGGELFF. The CDR3 DNA sequence: TGTGCCAGCAGCCCTACAGGGGCCCTCGGCGGGGAGCTGTTTTTT.

J is TRBJ1-1 and V is TRBV7-2; perhaps TRBD1 as D (6 bases). CDR1 and CDR2 (germline): SGHTA, FQGNSA. The length of the CDR3 is 14 residues. With 0 bases removed from V and 11 bases from J, the gap between germline ends came to 16 bases. CDR3 sequence: CASSLANRESEAFF. The CDR3 DNA reads TGTGCCAGCAGCTTAGCGAACAGGGAAAGTGAGGCTTTCTTT.

This rearrangement joins TRBV28 to TRBJ2-7; tentatively, D is TRBD2 (7 bases). This CDR3 region has 13 residues. Trimming removed 6 bases at V and 4 bases at J, with 13 bases between. The germline CDR1 and CDR2 sequences are MDHEN and SYDVKM. The CDR3: CASRTGTMYEQYF. The CDR3, as DNA: TGTGCCAGCAGAACAGGGACTATGTACGAGCAGTACTTC. The full variable domain, its missing parts supplied by reference TRBV28 and TRBJ2-7, is DVKVTQSSRYLVKRTGEKVFLECVQDMDHENMFWYRQDPGLGLRLIYFSYDVKMKEKGDIPEGYSVSREKKERFSLILESASTNQTSMYLCASRTGTMYEQYFGPGTRLTVT.

The chain joins TRBV15 to TRBJ2-7; possible D gene TRBD2, 7 bases. The CDR3 is 15 residues long. CDR1 and CDR2 from the germline V gene are LNHNV and YYDKDF (reference sequence). The V end lost 1 base, the J end lost 3 bases, and 13 bases lay between the germline ends. The DNA for the CDR3 is TGTGCCACCAGCAGAGGTGAGGGGGGGCTCTACGAGCAGTACTTC. Translation: CATSRGEGGLYEQYF.

The chain links TRBV28 to TRBJ1-5; no definite D call. Germline CDR1 and CDR2: MDHEN and SYDVKM. V dropped 3 bases and J dropped 4 bases, with 16 bases sitting between them. CDR3 length equals 16 residues. The DNA for the CDR3 is TGTGCCAGCAGTTTGGATCTTAGGCAGGCGAATCAGCCCCAGCATTTT. Translating it yields CASSLDLRQANQPQHF.